A selection of T cell receptor beta chains follows, all from one sample in a study of T cell responses to AZD1222 COVID-19 vaccine. The method was immunoSEQ multiplex PCR; TCRdb's version includes in-frame clones alone and lacks a portion of them. There are around 120,000 clones in the sample; nearly 90% occur only once, and 4.4% lies in the top ten. Sample: peripheral blood, taken on day 0 of AZD1222 vaccination. Source of these receptors: an adult in good health. Each CDR3 is given with its conserved first and last residue. The order of the fields is V gene, J gene, clone size, D gene, CDR3 protein, CDR3 DNA. D genes are given only for firm matches. Size tells how often a clone was seen (once, few, many) or the class of an expanded clone, and some rows leave it out.

v_call: TRBV6-5
j_call: TRBJ1-1
clone_size: .
d_call: .
cdr3_aa: CASREIQGTTEAFF
cdr3_nt: TGTGCCAGCAGGGAGATACAGGGAACCACTGAAGCTTTCTTT

v_call: TRBV21-1
j_call: TRBJ2-2
clone_size: .
d_call: .
cdr3_aa: CASSKVTSGGSNGELFF
cdr3_nt: TGTGCCAGCAGCAAAGTAACTAGCGGGGGTTCTAACGGGGAGCTGTTTTTT

v_call: TRBV15
j_call: TRBJ1-5
clone_size: .
d_call: .
cdr3_aa: CATSRDWVQPQHF
cdr3_nt: TGTGCCACCAGCAGAGATTGGGTTCAGCCCCAGCATTTT

v_call: TRBV5-1
j_call: TRBJ2-2
clone_size: few
d_call: .
cdr3_aa: CASSLQGDTGELFF
cdr3_nt: TGCGCCAGCAGCCTACAGGGTGACACCGGGGAGCTGTTTTTT

v_call: TRBV5-1
j_call: TRBJ2-3
clone_size: .
d_call: TRBD2
cdr3_aa: CASRRIAGGTDTQYF
cdr3_nt: TGCGCCAGCAGACGAATAGCGGGAGGCACAGATACGCAGTATTTT

v_call: TRBV16
j_call: TRBJ2-1
clone_size: .
d_call: .
cdr3_aa: CASSQLATFNEQFF
cdr3_nt: TGTGCCAGCAGCCAATTAGCCACTTTCAATGAGCAGTTCTTC

v_call: TRBV6-6
j_call: TRBJ2-7
clone_size: .
d_call: TRBD2
cdr3_aa: CASSRGGSYEQYF
cdr3_nt: TGTGCCAGCAGTCGGGGGGGCTCCTACGAGCAGTACTTC

v_call: TRBV4-2
j_call: TRBJ2-3
clone_size: .
d_call: .
cdr3_aa: CASSQGPDWNTDTQYF
cdr3_nt: TGTGCCAGCAGCCAGGGACCCGACTGGAACACAGATACGCAGTATTTT

v_call: TRBV11-3
j_call: TRBJ2-1
clone_size: .
d_call: TRBD1
cdr3_aa: CASSLTGGTYNEQFF
cdr3_nt: TGTGCCAGCAGCCTCACAGGGGGCACCTACAATGAGCAGTTCTTC

v_call: TRBV5-1
j_call: TRBJ2-7
clone_size: .
d_call: .
cdr3_aa: CASSLDKPYEQYF
cdr3_nt: TGCGCCAGCAGCTTGGATAAGCCATACGAGCAGTACTTC

v_call: TRBV2
j_call: TRBJ1-1
clone_size: once
d_call: .
cdr3_aa: CASSYMNTEAFF
cdr3_nt: TGTGCCAGCAGCTACATGAACACTGAAGCTTTCTTT

v_call: TRBV19
j_call: TRBJ2-2
clone_size: .
d_call: .
cdr3_aa: CASGTLRGVNTGELFF
cdr3_nt: TGTGCCAGCGGGACGTTGAGGGGTGTAAACACCGGGGAGCTGTTTTTT

v_call: TRBV19
j_call: TRBJ2-7
clone_size: .
d_call: .
cdr3_aa: CASSINLWDEQYF
cdr3_nt: TGTGCCAGTAGTATAAATTTGTGGGACGAGCAGTACTTC

v_call: TRBV1
j_call: TRBJ2-7
clone_size: .
d_call: .
cdr3_aa: CTSSQEEKSFYEQYF
cdr3_nt: TGCACCAGCAGCCAAGAAGAGAAGTCTTTCTACGAGCAGTACTTC